This T cell receptor beta chain was identified in a study of blood T cells in healthy people across ages. The study's findings and limits: Diversity was higher, and naive CD4+ cells more numerous, in long-lived donors than in aged donors.

V was clipped by 0 bases and J by 6 bases, with 17 bases between them. The CDR3 consists of 16 residues. Germline V gives CDR1 MNHEY, CDR2 SVGAGI. Alongside a J-beta primer mix, a sample-barcoded 5' primer served in a second PCR lasting about 7 to 12 cycles. One entry per CDR3 protein results from TCRdb running MiXCR on the 5' RACE reads. The sample has 600,000 to 800,000 distinct CDR3 sequences, about 21% seen once. The people who gave samples were healthy Caucasians from Russia, aged roughly 6 to 95. The authors drew roughly 9.8 milliliters of peripheral blood from each donor. This clonotype showed up just a few times. Antigen: not known.

This TCR was recovered from a man aged 70 or older in good health. The sequencing sample was made of blood. This chain links TRBV6-5 with TRBJ1-1, with TRBD1 as a possible D gene (6 bases). CDR3 protein: CASSYSDQGKRAEAFF. CDR3 in DNA: TGTGCCAGCAGTTACTCCGACCAGGGGAAAAGGGCTGAAGCTTTCTTT.